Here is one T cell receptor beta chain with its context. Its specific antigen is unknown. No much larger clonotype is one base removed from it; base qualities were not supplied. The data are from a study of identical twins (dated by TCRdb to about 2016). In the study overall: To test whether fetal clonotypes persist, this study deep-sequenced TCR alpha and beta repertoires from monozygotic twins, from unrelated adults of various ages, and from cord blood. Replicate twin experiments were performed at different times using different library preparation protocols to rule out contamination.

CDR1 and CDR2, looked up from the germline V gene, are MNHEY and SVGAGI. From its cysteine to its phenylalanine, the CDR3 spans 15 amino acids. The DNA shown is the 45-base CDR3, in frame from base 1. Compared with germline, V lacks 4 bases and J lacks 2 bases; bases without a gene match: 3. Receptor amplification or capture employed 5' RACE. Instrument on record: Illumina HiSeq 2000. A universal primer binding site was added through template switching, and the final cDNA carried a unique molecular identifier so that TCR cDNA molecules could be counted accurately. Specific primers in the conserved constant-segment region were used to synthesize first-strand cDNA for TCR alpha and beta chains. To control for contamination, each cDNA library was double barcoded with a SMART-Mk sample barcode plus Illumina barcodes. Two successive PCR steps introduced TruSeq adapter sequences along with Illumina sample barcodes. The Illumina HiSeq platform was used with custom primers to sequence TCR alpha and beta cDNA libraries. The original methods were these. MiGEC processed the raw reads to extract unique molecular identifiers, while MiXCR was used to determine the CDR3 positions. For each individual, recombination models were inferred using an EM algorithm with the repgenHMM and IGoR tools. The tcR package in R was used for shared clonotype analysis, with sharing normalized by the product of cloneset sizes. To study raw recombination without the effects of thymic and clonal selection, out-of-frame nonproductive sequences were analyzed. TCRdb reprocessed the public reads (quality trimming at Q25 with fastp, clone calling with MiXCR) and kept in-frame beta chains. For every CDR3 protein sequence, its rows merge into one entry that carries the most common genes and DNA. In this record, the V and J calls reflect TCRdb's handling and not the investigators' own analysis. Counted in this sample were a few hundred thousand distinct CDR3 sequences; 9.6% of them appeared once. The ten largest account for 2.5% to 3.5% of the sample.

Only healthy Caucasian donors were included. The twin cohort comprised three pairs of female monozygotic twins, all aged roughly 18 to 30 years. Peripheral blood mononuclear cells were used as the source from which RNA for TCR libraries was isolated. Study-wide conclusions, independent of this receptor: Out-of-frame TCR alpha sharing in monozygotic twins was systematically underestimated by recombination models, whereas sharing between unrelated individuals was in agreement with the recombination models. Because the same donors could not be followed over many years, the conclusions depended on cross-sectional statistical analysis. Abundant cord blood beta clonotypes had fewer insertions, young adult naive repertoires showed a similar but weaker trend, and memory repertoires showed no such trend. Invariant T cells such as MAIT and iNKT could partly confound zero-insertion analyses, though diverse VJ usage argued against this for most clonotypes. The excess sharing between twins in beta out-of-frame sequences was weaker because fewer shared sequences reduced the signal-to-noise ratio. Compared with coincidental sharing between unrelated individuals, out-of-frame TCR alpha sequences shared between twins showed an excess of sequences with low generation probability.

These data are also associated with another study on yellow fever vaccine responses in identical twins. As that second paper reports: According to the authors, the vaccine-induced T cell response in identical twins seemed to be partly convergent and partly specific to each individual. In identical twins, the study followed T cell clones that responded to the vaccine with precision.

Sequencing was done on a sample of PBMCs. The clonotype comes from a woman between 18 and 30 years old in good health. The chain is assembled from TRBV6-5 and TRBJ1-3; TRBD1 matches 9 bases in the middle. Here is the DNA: TGTGCCAGCAGTTCCCGGACAGGGGCTGGAAACACCATATATTTT. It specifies CASSSRTGAGNTIYF.